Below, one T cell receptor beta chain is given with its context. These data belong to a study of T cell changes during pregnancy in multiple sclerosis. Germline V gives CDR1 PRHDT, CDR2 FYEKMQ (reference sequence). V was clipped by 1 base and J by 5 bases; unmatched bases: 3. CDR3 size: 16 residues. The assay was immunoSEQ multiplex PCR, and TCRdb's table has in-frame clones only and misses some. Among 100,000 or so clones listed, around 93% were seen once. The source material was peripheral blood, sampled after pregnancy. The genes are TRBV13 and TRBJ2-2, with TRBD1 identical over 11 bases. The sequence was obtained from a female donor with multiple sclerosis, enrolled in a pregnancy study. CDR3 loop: CASSLEGQGGTGELFF. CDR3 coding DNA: TGTGCCAGCAGCTTAGAGGGACAGGGGGGGACCGGGGAGCTGTTTTTT.